Listed below are T cell receptor beta chains from one sample, sequenced in a study of blood T cell repertoires in COVID-19. Clones were sequenced by immunoSEQ multiplex PCR, and TCRdb holds only the in-frame ones, with some missing. The sample holds tens of thousands of clones; approximately 82% are singletons and the top ten take 20% to 25%. Sequenced sample: peripheral blood. These receptors were obtained from a man in his sixties with acute or convalescent COVID-19. Each CDR3 is given with its conserved first and last residue. Fields, in order: J gene, clone size, V gene, D gene, CDR3 protein, CDR3 DNA. D genes are given only for firm matches. Some rows have no size entry. The others give once, few or many, or a class for an expanded clone.

j_gene: TRBJ2-1
abundance: NA
v_gene: TRBV5-5
d_gene: NA
CDR3aa: CASSFEHNNEQFF
CDR3nt: TGTGCCAGCAGCTTCGAACATAACAATGAGCAGTTCTTC

j_gene: TRBJ1-5
abundance: few
v_gene: TRBV29-1
d_gene: NA
CDR3aa: CSVSIGRPGRDQPQHF
CDR3nt: TGCAGCGTTTCAATTGGAAGGCCCGGGAGGGATCAGCCCCAGCATTTT

j_gene: TRBJ1-3
abundance: NA
v_gene: TRBV6-5
d_gene: NA
CDR3aa: CASSYSIGSGNTIYF
CDR3nt: TGTGCCAGCAGTTACTCGATTGGCAGTGGAAACACCATATATTTT

j_gene: TRBJ1-4
abundance: NA
v_gene: TRBV10-3
d_gene: TRBD1
CDR3aa: CAIRPGQGDEKLFF
CDR3nt: TGTGCCATCAGACCGGGACAGGGGGATGAAAAACTGTTTTTT

j_gene: TRBJ2-1
abundance: NA
v_gene: TRBV5-1
d_gene: NA
CDR3aa: CASQGASVSYNEQFF
CDR3nt: TGCGCCTCTCAAGGAGCGTCCGTCTCCTACAATGAGCAGTTCTTC

j_gene: TRBJ1-2
abundance: few
v_gene: TRBV4-1
d_gene: NA
CDR3aa: CASSQLTEIYGYTF
CDR3nt: TGCGCCAGCAGCCAACTAACAGAGATCTATGGCTACACCTTC

j_gene: TRBJ1-6
abundance: once
v_gene: TRBV28
d_gene: NA
CDR3aa: CASFTEKGVFSPLHF
CDR3nt: TGTGCCAGCTTTACGGAGAAGGGAGTTTTCTCACCCCTCCACTTT

j_gene: TRBJ1-6
abundance: NA
v_gene: TRBV18
d_gene: NA
CDR3aa: CASSLVQGYSPLHF
CDR3nt: TGTGCCAGCTCACTTGTACAGGGTTATTCACCCCTCCACTTT

j_gene: TRBJ2-1
abundance: NA
v_gene: TRBV5-8
d_gene: TRBD2
CDR3aa: CASSFGGGTYNEQFF
CDR3nt: TGTGCCAGCAGCTTCGGGGGGGGAACCTACAATGAGCAGTTCTTC

j_gene: TRBJ1-6
abundance: NA
v_gene: TRBV18
d_gene: NA
CDR3aa: CASSLQAYNSPLHF
CDR3nt: TGTGCCAGCTCACTACAGGCGTATAATTCACCCCTCCACTTT

j_gene: TRBJ1-4
abundance: NA
v_gene: TRBV19
d_gene: NA
CDR3aa: CASSRVSTNEKLFF
CDR3nt: TGTGCCAGTAGCCGGGTTTCAACTAATGAAAAACTGTTTTTT

j_gene: TRBJ2-7
abundance: NA
v_gene: TRBV11-2
d_gene: TRBD2
CDR3aa: CASSLLAGAVYEQYF
CDR3nt: TGTGCCAGCAGCTTGCTAGCGGGGGCAGTCTACGAGCAGTACTTC

j_gene: TRBJ2-1
abundance: NA
v_gene: TRBV5-4
d_gene: TRBD2
CDR3aa: CASSRPAGGLNNEQFF
CDR3nt: TGTGCCAGCAGCAGGCCAGCGGGGGGGCTTAACAATGAGCAGTTCTTC

j_gene: TRBJ1-2
abundance: few
v_gene: TRBV2
d_gene: TRBD1
CDR3aa: CASTQQGADGYTF
CDR3nt: TGTGCCAGCACTCAACAGGGGGCTGATGGCTACACCTTC

j_gene: TRBJ1-6
abundance: NA
v_gene: TRBV6-6
d_gene: NA
CDR3aa: CASSYSGGRNSPLHF
CDR3nt: TGTGCCAGCAGTTACAGCGGAGGCCGAAATTCACCCCTCCACTTT

j_gene: TRBJ2-7
abundance: NA
v_gene: TRBV13
d_gene: TRBD2
CDR3aa: CASSFAGGGGEQYF
CDR3nt: TGTGCCAGCAGCTTTGCAGGCGGGGGAGGCGAGCAGTACTTC

j_gene: TRBJ1-3
abundance: NA
v_gene: TRBV27
d_gene: TRBD1
CDR3aa: CASSSGQGANTIYF
CDR3nt: TGTGCCAGCAGTTCCGGACAGGGGGCAAACACCATATATTTT

j_gene: TRBJ1-3
abundance: few
v_gene: TRBV5-5
d_gene: NA
CDR3aa: CASSKAGGTWDTIYF
CDR3nt: TGTGCCAGCAGCAAAGCGGGGGGCACCTGGGACACCATATATTTT

j_gene: TRBJ1-3
abundance: NA
v_gene: TRBV9
d_gene: NA
CDR3aa: CASSVDITRNTIYF
CDR3nt: TGTGCCAGCAGCGTAGATATCACAAGAAACACCATATATTTT

j_gene: TRBJ2-2
abundance: NA
v_gene: TRBV7-6
d_gene: TRBD2
CDR3aa: CASSLLSGGTTFTGELFF
CDR3nt: TGTGCCAGCAGCCTACTTAGCGGGGGGACCACCTTCACCGGGGAGCTGTTTTTT

j_gene: TRBJ2-7
abundance: NA
v_gene: TRBV7-2
d_gene: NA
CDR3aa: CASKAGEPYEQYF
CDR3nt: TGTGCCAGCAAGGCAGGGGAACCCTACGAGCAGTACTTC

j_gene: TRBJ2-2
abundance: NA
v_gene: TRBV19
d_gene: NA
CDR3aa: CASTGQGGTGELFF
CDR3nt: TGTGCCAGTACGGGACAAGGCGGAACCGGGGAGCTGTTTTTT

j_gene: TRBJ1-2
abundance: NA
v_gene: TRBV7-2
d_gene: NA
CDR3aa: CASSPDSLTNYGYTF
CDR3nt: TGTGCCAGCAGTCCGGACAGTCTTACTAACTATGGCTACACCTTC

j_gene: TRBJ2-3
abundance: NA
v_gene: TRBV29-1
d_gene: NA
CDR3aa: CSVRHISTDTQYF
CDR3nt: TGCAGCGTAAGACACATTAGCACAGATACGCAGTATTTT

j_gene: TRBJ1-2
abundance: NA
v_gene: TRBV2
d_gene: NA
CDR3aa: CASSIPGIDYGYTF
CDR3nt: TGTGCCAGCAGTATACCCGGGATCGACTATGGCTACACCTTC

j_gene: TRBJ2-1
abundance: NA
v_gene: TRBV4-3
d_gene: NA
CDR3aa: CASSQGSGRGPYNEQFF
CDR3nt: TGCGCCAGCAGCCAAGGGTCCGGGCGGGGACCCTACAATGAGCAGTTCTTC

j_gene: TRBJ1-3
abundance: NA
v_gene: TRBV4-1
d_gene: NA
CDR3aa: CASSRGGLIVSGNTIYF
CDR3nt: TGCGCCAGCAGCCGCGGGGGGCTAATCGTCTCTGGAAACACCATATATTTT

j_gene: TRBJ2-1
abundance: NA
v_gene: TRBV19
d_gene: NA
CDR3aa: CASSKVRSESSYNEQFF
CDR3nt: TGTGCCAGTAGCAAGGTAAGGAGCGAAAGCTCCTACAATGAGCAGTTCTTC